This record covers a single T cell receptor beta chain. What this receptor recognizes is not known. No much larger clone exists at a distance of one base, and base qualities are not known. The source of the sample is a study of CD8 T cells in Susac syndrome (dated by TCRdb to the late 2010s). For the wider study: Among the sequenced Susac syndrome patients, 5 or 6 had clinically active disease and fewer than 10 were in clinical remission. Whether CD8+ T cell activation and differentiation in Susac syndrome was antigen driven was tested using repertoire sequencing. At the time of blood withdrawal, Susac syndrome patients were either therapy-naive, taking corticosteroids (with some also receiving IVIg), or on IVIg alone.

Peripheral blood CD8+ and CD4+ T cells from healthy donors, Susac syndrome patients and multiple sclerosis patients were profiled by high-throughput TCR beta sequencing. The Susac syndrome patients fulfilled recently defined diagnostic criteria for either definite or probable disease. CD8+ TEMRA cells were enriched by FACS, while bulk CD8+ and CD4+ T cells were purified by magnetic negative isolation. Blood was drawn into EDTA tubes, processed within 24 hours, and PBMCs were isolated by density gradient centrifugation. PBMCs intended for TCR sequencing were cryopreserved in liquid nitrogen and were subsequently thawed in a 37 degrees C water bath. A purity of at least 90% was achieved for sorted or isolated CD4+, CD8+ and CD8+ TEMRA cells. The paper's findings and limits, for the study overall: The number of individuals in the TCR sequencing and HLA analysis was recognized as being relatively small. In patients with Susac syndrome, the CD4+ T cell repertoire showed no detectable clonal expansion.

RNA was extracted using the RNeasy kit, and roughly 0.45 to 1 ug of the RNA was reverse transcribed with random hexamers. TCR beta CDR3 regions were amplified with the immunoSEQ multiplex PCR assay covering 54 Vbeta and 13 Jbeta segments. PCR amplification bias was corrected by using a synthetic template baseline for primer optimization and computational correction. On the study's bioinformatics: Reads were annotated to V, D and J genes according to IMGT and were analyzed with immunoSEQ Analyzer, with only productive sequences retained. Clonality was computed as one minus Shannon entropy normalized by log2 of the number of productive unique sequences. For each patient and control, public and private clones were evaluated within the 100 most prevalent clones. A clone was defined as Susac-specific if it was absent from the healthy and MS cohorts, from 1052 published viral clones and from other ImmuneACCESS disease sequences. The public reads were quality trimmed at Q25 with fastp and then assembled into clones with MiXCR by TCRdb, keeping productive beta chains. Each CDR3 protein gets just one entry, which takes the most common genes and DNA from the rows behind it. The V and J calls were not made by the authors but by TCRdb's processing. The sample table records about 150,000 distinct CDR3 sequences; roughly 95% of these occur just once. Jointly, the top ten make up approximately 0.12% of the sample.

This sequence was found in a human donor with Susac syndrome. Material for sequencing was CD4+ T cells from PBMCs.

CDR3 sequence: CASSLDPSGTEGYTF. Here is the DNA: TGTGCCAGCAGCTTAGACCCCTCGGGGACAGAAGGCTACACCTTC. Recombination linked TRBV11-2 to TRBJ1-2, and 7 bases in between align with TRBD1. The CDR3 measures 15 amino acids from cysteine to phenylalanine. Only the CDR3 region is kept as DNA, spanning 45 bases read in frame from base 1. Ends trimmed: V by 0 bases, J by 8 bases; bases unmatched to a gene: 9. For CDR1 and CDR2, the germline V gene lists SGHAT and FQNNGV.